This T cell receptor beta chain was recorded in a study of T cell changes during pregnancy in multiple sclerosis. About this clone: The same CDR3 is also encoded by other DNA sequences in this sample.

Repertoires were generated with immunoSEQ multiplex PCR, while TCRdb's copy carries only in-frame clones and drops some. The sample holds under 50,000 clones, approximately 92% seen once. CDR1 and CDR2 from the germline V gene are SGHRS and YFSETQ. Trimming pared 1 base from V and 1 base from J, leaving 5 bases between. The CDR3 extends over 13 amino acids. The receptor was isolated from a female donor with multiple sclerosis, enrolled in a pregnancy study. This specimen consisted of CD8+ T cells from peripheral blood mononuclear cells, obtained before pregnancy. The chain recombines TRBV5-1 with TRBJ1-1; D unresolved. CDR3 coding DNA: TGCGCCAGCAGCTTGCGAGGGAACACTGAAGCTTTCTTT. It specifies CASSLRGNTEAFF. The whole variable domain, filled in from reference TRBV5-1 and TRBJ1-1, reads KAGVTQTPRYLIKTRGQQVTLSCSPISGHRSVSWYQQTPGQGLQFLFEYFSETQRNKGNFPGRFSGRQFSNSRSEMNVSTLELGDSALYLCASSLRGNTEAFFGQGTRLTVV.